These 31 T cell receptor beta chains originate from one sample sequenced in a study of CD8 T cells in Susac syndrome. RNA was extracted with the RNeasy kit, and a quantity of about 0.5 to 1 ug was reverse transcribed using random hexamers. TCRdb itself ran the immunoSEQ multiplex PCR reads through MiXCR, one entry per CDR3 protein. The sample shows some 75,000 distinct CDR3 sequences, under 95% of them seen only once. Sequenced material: CD8+ T cells from PBMCs. These receptors were obtained from a human donor with Susac syndrome.

The chain employs TRBV14 and TRBJ1-2; D is ambiguous. With 1 base removed from V and 8 bases from J, the gap between germline ends came to 8 bases. The CDR3 has 12 amino acids. Germline lookup yields CDR1 SGHDN and CDR2 FVKESK. CDR3 DNA: TGTGCCAGCAGCCAAGGATGGCGGGGCTACACCTTC. It is translated as CASSQGWRGYTF. Together with reference TRBV14 and TRBJ1-2, the CDR3 gives the full variable domain: EAGVTQFPSHSVIEKGQTVTLRCDPISGHDNLYWYRRVMGKEIKFLLHFVKESKQDESGMPNNRFLAERTGGTYSTLKVQPAELEDSGVYFCASSQGWRGYTFGSGTRLTVV.

This chain links TRBV7-9 with TRBJ2-5; D unclear. CDR1 is SEHNR and CDR2 is FQNEAQ in the germline V gene (reference sequence). The CDR3 covers 12 residues. Between the trimmed V and J ends, which lost 0 bases and 12 bases, there was a span of 11 bases. The DNA of the CDR3 is TGTGCCAGCAGCTTAGCGAAACAGTCGGAGTACTTC. It translates to CASSLAKQSEYF.

The chain combines TRBV27 with TRBJ2-7; the D is unclear. Germline V gene lookup returns CDR1 MNHEY and CDR2 SMNVEV (reference sequence). The V and J ends lost 0 bases and 3 bases respectively, with 9 bases between them. The CDR3 consists of 14 residues. The CDR3, as DNA: TGTGCCAGCAGTTTATCTAGTCGTGTCTACGAGCAGTACTTC. Its protein is CASSLSSRVYEQYF.

This clonotype was recorded once. V and J are TRBV7-2 and TRBJ2-4; D is ambiguous. V was cut by 2 bases and J by 5 bases, with 16 bases left in between. The CDR3 spans 16 residues. Germline V gives CDR1 SGHTA, CDR2 FQGNSA. In nucleotides, the CDR3 is TGTGCCAGCAGCTTAAGTACGGTGGGCGCCCAAAACATTCAGTACTTC. As protein: CASSLSTVGAQNIQYF. The full variable domain, with the rest looked up from reference TRBV7-2 and TRBJ2-4, is GAGVSQSPSNKVTEKGKDVELRCDPISGHTALYWYRQSLGQGLEFLIYFQGNSAPDKSGLPSDRFSAERTGGSVSTLTIQRTQQEDSAVYLCASSLSTVGAQNIQYFGAGTRLSVL.

The sample holds a few counts of this clonotype. This chain joins TRBV7-9 and TRBJ2-7; D is uncertain. This CDR3 is built from 12 residues. V gave up 5 bases and J gave up 6 bases, with 11 bases separating them. Germline loops: CDR1 SEHNR, CDR2 FQNEAQ (reference sequence). Here the CDR3 reads CASSGSKLEQYF. CDR3 bases: TGTGCCAGCAGCGGAAGTAAACTCGAGCAGTACTTC.

The chain employs TRBV15 and TRBJ1-1; tentative D call: TRBD1 (6 bases). The CDR3 has 14 amino acids. The V end was cut by 5 bases, the J end by 10 bases, with 20 bases between. The germline V gene encodes CDR1 LNHNV and CDR2 YYDKDF (reference sequence). The CDR3, as DNA: TGTGCCACCAGCGAGACACGACAGGATCAAGGAGCTTTCTTT. It specifies CATSETRQDQGAFF.

This sequence joins TRBV28 and TRBJ2-5; D is ambiguous. The germline V and J ends were trimmed by 3 bases and 1 base, with 15 bases remaining between them. Germline CDR1 is MDHEN and CDR2 is SYDVKM. CDR3 length equals 16 residues. This CDR3 reads CASSFPSPEPQETQYF. The CDR3 nucleotides are TGTGCCAGCAGTTTTCCTAGTCCGGAACCCCAAGAGACCCAGTACTTC.

This rearrangement joins TRBV12-3 or TRBV12-4 to TRBJ2-6; D is unclear. The V end was cut by 6 bases, the J end by 2 bases, with 11 bases between. The CDR3 extends over 15 amino acids. The CDR3: CASRSRFTGANVLTF. The CDR3 region has the DNA TGTGCCAGCAGATCGCGGTTTACTGGGGCCAACGTCCTGACTTTC.

The chain uses TRBV20-1 and TRBJ1-2; D ambiguous. The germline CDR1 and CDR2 sequences are DFQATT and SNEGSKA (reference sequence). Trimming stripped 0 bases from V and 8 bases from J, with 19 bases between. This CDR3 has 15 amino acids. CDR3 loop: CSARENPQGIHGYTF. Written as DNA, the CDR3 is TGCAGTGCTAGAGAAAATCCTCAAGGGATCCACGGCTACACCTTC.

The rearrangement links TRBV7-9 to TRBJ2-5; D unresolved. Germline CDR1 and CDR2: SEHNR and FQNEAQ (reference sequence). The ends were cut back, 3 bases at V and 5 bases at J, with 13 bases in the middle. CDR3 length equals 14 residues. CDR3 loop: CASSFSSLRETQYF. The CDR3 bases are TGTGCCAGCAGCTTTTCTTCGCTCAGGGAGACCCAGTACTTC.

This chain links TRBV4-2 with TRBJ2-5; D is undetermined. The CDR3 has 13 amino acids. Trimming cost V 2 bases and J 5 bases, with 9 bases left between them. CDR1 and CDR2 from the germline V gene are LGHNA and YNFKEQ. The CDR3 loop reads CASSQPYGETQYF. DNA of the CDR3: TGTGCCAGCAGCCAACCATACGGGGAGACCCAGTACTTC.

The chain couples TRBV20-1 to TRBJ2-7; D uncertain. Germline V gene data show CDR1 as DFQATT and CDR2 as SNEGSKA (reference sequence). CDR3 length equals 13 residues. Trimming took off 2 bases at V and 2 bases at J, with 10 bases between the two ends. The CDR3 is CSARRTVPYEQYF. DNA for the CDR3: TGCAGTGCTAGACGAACTGTACCCTACGAGCAGTACTTC.

This chain joins TRBV11-2 and TRBJ2-1; D unresolved. The CDR3 contains 17 residues. Germline V gene sequence: CDR1 SGHAT, CDR2 FQNNGV. The V end lost 0 bases, the J end lost 0 bases, and 12 bases lay between the germline ends. The CDR3: CASSLDVGFSSYNEQFF. The CDR3 nucleotides read TGTGCCAGCAGCTTAGATGTTGGCTTTAGCTCCTACAATGAGCAGTTCTTC.

This chain connects TRBV3-1 to TRBJ2-1; tentative D call: TRBD2 (6 bases). V lost 4 bases and J lost 8, with 18 bases in between. Per the germline V gene, CDR1 is LGHDT and CDR2 is YNNKEL (reference sequence). The CDR3 extends over 15 amino acids. The CDR3 loop reads CASSLGASASHEQFF. As DNA, the CDR3 is TGTGCCAGCAGCCTCGGGGCTAGCGCTAGCCATGAGCAGTTCTTC.

The chain combines TRBV10-3 with TRBJ1-2; D unresolved. The CDR3 runs to 12 residues. V was shortened by 2 bases and J by 5 bases, with 6 bases between the two germline ends. The germline V gene encodes CDR1 ENHRY and CDR2 SYGVKD. CDR3 sequence: CAISEGGYGYTF. The CDR3 DNA follows: TGTGCCATCAGTGAGGGCGGATATGGCTACACCTTC.

This chain connects TRBV7-2 to TRBJ1-6, with D unclear. Germline V CDR1 and CDR2: SGHTA, FQGNSA. The germline V and J ends were trimmed by 3 bases and 7 bases, with 7 bases remaining between them. CDR3 size: 13 residues. Here the CDR3 reads CASSFSENSPLHF. CDR3 bases: TGTGCCAGCAGCTTCTCGGAGAATTCACCCCTCCACTTT.

This CDR3 reads CASSIYITAGEAFF. The CDR3, as DNA: TGTGCCAGTAGTATATATATCACGGCCGGGGAAGCTTTCTTT. The genes are TRBV19 and TRBJ1-1; D is undetermined. Trimming took off 2 bases at V and 8 bases at J, with 15 bases between the two ends. The CDR3 has 14 residues. Germline V gives CDR1 LNHDA, CDR2 SQIVND (reference sequence). Based on the CDR3 plus reference TRBV19 and TRBJ1-1, the full variable domain is DGGITQSPKYLFRKEGQNVTLSCEQNLNHDAMYWYRQDPGQGLRLIYYSQIVNDFQKGDIAEGYSVSREKKESFPLTVTSAQKNPTAFYLCASSIYITAGEAFFGQGTRLTVV.

The rearrangement uses TRBV5-6 and TRBJ1-1, with a tentative D call TRBD1 (5 bases). The CDR3 is made up of 16 amino acids. V lost 3 bases to trimming and J lost 1 base, with 16 bases between them. Germline CDR1 is SGHDT and CDR2 is YYEEEE. CDR3: CASSSLWVGTNTEAFF. The CDR3 nucleotides are TGTGCCAGCAGCTCTCTTTGGGTAGGGACGAACACTGAAGCTTTCTTT.

This chain links TRBV2 with TRBJ1-5; perhaps TRBD1 as D (5 bases). The V and J ends lost 8 bases and 8 bases respectively, with 13 bases between them. Germline V lookup: CDR1 SNHLY, CDR2 FYNNEI. The CDR3 loop spans 12 amino acids. CDR3 loop: CASGQGDEPQHF. CDR3 DNA sequence: TGTGCCAGCGGACAAGGGGATGAGCCCCAGCATTTT.

The gene calls are TRBV10-3 and TRBJ2-1; either TRBD1 or TRBD2 may supply D (6 bases each). The CDR3 runs to 15 residues. CDR1 ENHRY and CDR2 SYGVKD come from the germline V gene. Trimming shortened V by 2 bases and J by 0 bases, and 8 bases separated the two germline ends. CDR3 DNA sequence: TGTGCCATCAGTGAGACGGGGGCCTCCTACAATGAGCAGTTCTTC. It specifies CAISETGASYNEQFF.

The chain uses TRBV4-2 and TRBJ2-1; TRBD2 agrees at 7 bases. CDR3 length: 18 amino acids. V was clipped by 0 bases and J by 4 bases; unmatched bases: 12. The germline V gene encodes CDR1 LGHNA and CDR2 YNFKEQ. CDR3 protein: CASSQDPAGSGIYNEQFF. The CDR3 coding sequence is TGTGCCAGCAGCCAAGACCCCGCTGGGAGCGGGATTTACAATGAGCAGTTCTTC.

The V gene is TRBV27, the J gene TRBJ1-6, with D possibly TRBD1 on 6 matching bases. Germline assignment: CDR1 MNHEY and CDR2 SMNVEV (reference sequence). Trimming took off 5 bases at V and 6 bases at J, with 17 bases between the two ends. The CDR3 length is 16 residues. In nucleotides, the CDR3 is TGTGCCAGCAGTCCCCTGGGAGGGGGAGGTAATTCACCCCTCCACTTT. Translated: CASSPLGGGGNSPLHF.

The rearrangement links TRBV7-9 to TRBJ2-3; 12 bases match TRBD1. The CDR3 length is 15 residues. Germline V gives CDR1 SEHNR, CDR2 FQNEAQ (reference sequence). J lost 7 bases, V lost 3 bases, and 5 bases had no gene match. The DNA for the CDR3 is TGTGCCAGCAGCTTGGGGACAGGGGGCGGATATACGCAGTATTTT. Protein sequence: CASSLGTGGGYTQYF.

The chain carries TRBV7-2 and TRBJ1-2; the D gene is possibly TRBD1 (5 bases). The CDR3 runs 14 residues. The germline V gene has CDR1 SGHTA and CDR2 FQGNSA. The ends were cut back, 1 base at V and 4 bases at J, with 10 bases in the middle. CDR3 amino acids: CASSLEPGRYGYTF. The CDR3 DNA reads as TGTGCCAGCAGCTTAGAACCAGGGCGCTATGGCTACACCTTC. The whole variable domain, filled in from reference TRBV7-2 and TRBJ1-2, reads GAGVSQSPSNKVTEKGKDVELRCDPISGHTALYWYRQSLGQGLEFLIYFQGNSAPDKSGLPSDRFSAERTGGSVSTLTIQRTQQEDSAVYLCASSLEPGRYGYTFGSGTRLTVV.

The V gene is TRBV19, the J gene TRBJ2-5; possible D gene TRBD2, 5 bases. The ends were cut back, 6 bases at V and 5 bases at J, with 13 bases in the middle. CDR1 is LNHDA, CDR2 SQIVND, per germline (reference sequence). This CDR3 has 13 amino acids. The CDR3 nucleotides are TGTGCCAGTAGCCGAGGCGGGTATGAGACCCAGTACTTC. It is translated as CASSRGGYETQYF.

This rearrangement joins TRBV7-9 to TRBJ1-5; 7 bases agree with TRBD1. V trimming: 5 bases; J trimming: 3 bases; junction bases outside the gene matches: 4. CDR3 size: 14 residues. Germline V gene data show CDR1 as SEHNR and CDR2 as FQNEAQ (reference sequence). Here the CDR3 reads CASSRGQDNQPQHF. CDR3 DNA sequence: TGTGCCAGCAGCCGCGGACAGGACAATCAGCCCCAGCATTTT.

The chain is built from TRBV2 and TRBJ1-2, with 9 bases fitting TRBD1. Germline V CDR1 and CDR2: SNHLY, FYNNEI. The junction had 13 bases not matched to a gene; V was cut back by 4 bases and J by 1 base. The CDR3 has 18 amino acids. CDR3 region: CASSAEPGTGTFNYGYTF. In nucleotides, the CDR3 is TGTGCCAGCAGTGCCGAACCCGGGACAGGGACTTTTAACTATGGCTACACCTTC.

This chain connects TRBV7-2 to TRBJ1-3; D call uncertain. This CDR3 comprises 15 residues. CDR1 and CDR2 from the germline V gene are SGHTA and FQGNSA. Trimming removed 5 bases at V and 6 bases at J, with 17 bases between. The CDR3 nucleotides read TGTGCCAGCAGCCCCCAGAGAACGGCTGAAAACACCATATATTTT. Residues: CASSPQRTAENTIYF. Together with reference TRBV7-2 and TRBJ1-3, the CDR3 gives the full variable domain: GAGVSQSPSNKVTEKGKDVELRCDPISGHTALYWYRQSLGQGLEFLIYFQGNSAPDKSGLPSDRFSAERTGGSVSTLTIQRTQQEDSAVYLCASSPQRTAENTIYFGEGSWLTVV.

V is TRBV5-1 and J is TRBJ1-5; D gene unclear. Deletions cut 3 bases from V and 4 bases from J, with 8 bases between. The CDR3 covers 13 residues. Germline CDR1 and CDR2: SGHRS and YFSETQ. Here the CDR3 reads CASSSYPNQPQHF. In DNA, the CDR3 is TGCGCCAGCAGCTCTTATCCGAATCAGCCCCAGCATTTT.

V usage is TRBV11-2 and J usage is TRBJ2-7; D is possibly TRBD1 (6 bases). Germline V gene sequence: CDR1 SGHAT, CDR2 FQNNGV. Between the trimmed V and J ends, which lost 1 base and 6 bases, there was a span of 16 bases. The CDR3 length is 15 residues. The CDR3 is CASSLGWGRLIEQYF. The CDR3 DNA is TGTGCCAGCAGCTTAGGTTGGGGGCGCCTAATCGAGCAGTACTTC.

The chain employs TRBV27 and TRBJ2-5; 14 bases are shared with TRBD2. The V gene end was trimmed by 5 bases and the J gene end by 3 bases; junction bases not matched to a gene: 2. Germline V gene sequence: CDR1 MNHEY, CDR2 SMNVEV (reference sequence). The CDR3 length is 15 residues. The CDR3 protein is CASSMGLAGEETQYF. CDR3 in DNA: TGTGCCAGCAGTATGGGACTAGCGGGAGAAGAGACCCAGTACTTC.